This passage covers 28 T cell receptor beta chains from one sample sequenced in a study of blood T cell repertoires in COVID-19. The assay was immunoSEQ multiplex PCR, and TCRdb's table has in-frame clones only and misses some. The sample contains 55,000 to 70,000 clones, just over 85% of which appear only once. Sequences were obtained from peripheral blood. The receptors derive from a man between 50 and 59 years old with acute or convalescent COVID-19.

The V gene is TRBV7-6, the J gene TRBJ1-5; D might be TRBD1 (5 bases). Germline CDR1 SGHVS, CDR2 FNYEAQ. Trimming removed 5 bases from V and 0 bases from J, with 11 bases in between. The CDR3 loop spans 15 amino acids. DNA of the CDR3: TGTGCCAGCAGCCTATCGGGGGTTAGCAATCAGCCCCAGCATTTT. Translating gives CASSLSGVSNQPQHF.

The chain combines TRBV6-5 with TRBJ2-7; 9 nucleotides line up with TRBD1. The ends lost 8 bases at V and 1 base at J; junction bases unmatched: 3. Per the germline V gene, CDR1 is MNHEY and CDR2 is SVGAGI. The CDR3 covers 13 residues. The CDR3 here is CASGQGLSYEQYF. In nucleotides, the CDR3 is TGTGCCAGCGGACAGGGGTTATCCTACGAGCAGTACTTC.

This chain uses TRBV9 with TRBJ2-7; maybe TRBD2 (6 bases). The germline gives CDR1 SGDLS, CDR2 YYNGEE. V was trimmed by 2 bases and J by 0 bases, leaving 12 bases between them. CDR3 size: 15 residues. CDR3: CASSVAGGSSYEQYF. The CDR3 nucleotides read TGTGCCAGCAGCGTGGCAGGAGGGAGCTCCTACGAGCAGTACTTC.

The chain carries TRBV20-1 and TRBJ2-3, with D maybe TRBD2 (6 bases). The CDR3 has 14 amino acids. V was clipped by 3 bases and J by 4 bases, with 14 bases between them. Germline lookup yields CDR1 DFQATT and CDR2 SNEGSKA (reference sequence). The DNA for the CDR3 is TGCAGTGCTAGTTTAGGGTCGGGGGCAGATACGCAGTATTTT. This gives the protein CSASLGSGADTQYF.

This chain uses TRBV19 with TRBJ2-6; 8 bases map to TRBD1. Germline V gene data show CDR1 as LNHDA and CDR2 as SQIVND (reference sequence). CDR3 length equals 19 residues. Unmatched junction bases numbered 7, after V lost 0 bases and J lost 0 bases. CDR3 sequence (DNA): TGTGCCAGTAGTATAGAGAAGGGACAGGTTAGCTCTGGGGCCAACGTCCTGACTTTC. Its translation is CASSIEKGQVSSGANVLTF.

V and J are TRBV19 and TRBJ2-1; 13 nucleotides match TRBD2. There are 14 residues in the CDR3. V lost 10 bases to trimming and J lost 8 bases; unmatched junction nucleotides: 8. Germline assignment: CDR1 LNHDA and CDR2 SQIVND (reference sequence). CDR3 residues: CATRGTSGMYEQFF. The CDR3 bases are TGTGCCACCAGAGGGACTAGCGGGATGTATGAGCAGTTCTTC.

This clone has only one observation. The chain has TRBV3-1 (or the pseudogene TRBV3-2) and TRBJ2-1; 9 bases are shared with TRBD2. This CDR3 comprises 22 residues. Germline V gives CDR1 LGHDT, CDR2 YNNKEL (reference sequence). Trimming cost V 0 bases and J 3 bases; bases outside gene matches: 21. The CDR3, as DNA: TGTGCCAGCAGCCAAGATAGCAGGGGGGTAGCGGGAGTACAGATCAACTACAATGAGCAGTTCTTC. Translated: CASSQDSRGVAGVQINYNEQFF.

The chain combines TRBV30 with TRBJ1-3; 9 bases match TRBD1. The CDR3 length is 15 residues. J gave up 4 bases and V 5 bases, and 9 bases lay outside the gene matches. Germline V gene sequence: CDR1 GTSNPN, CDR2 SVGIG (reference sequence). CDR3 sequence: CAWSGTGLLGNTIYF. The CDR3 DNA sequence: TGTGCCTGGTCCGGGACAGGGTTGTTGGGAAACACCATATATTTT.

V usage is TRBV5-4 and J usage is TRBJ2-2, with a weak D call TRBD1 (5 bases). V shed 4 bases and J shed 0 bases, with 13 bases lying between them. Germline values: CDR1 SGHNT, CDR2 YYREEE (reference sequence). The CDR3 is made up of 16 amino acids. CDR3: CASSLTVRSNTGELFF. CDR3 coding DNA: TGTGCCAGCAGCCTGACAGTAAGGTCGAACACCGGGGAGCTGTTTTTT.

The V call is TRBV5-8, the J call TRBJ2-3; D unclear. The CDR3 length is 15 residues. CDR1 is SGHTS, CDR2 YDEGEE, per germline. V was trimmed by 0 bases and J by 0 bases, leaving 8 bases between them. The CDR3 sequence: CASSLAWASTDTQYF. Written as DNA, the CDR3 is TGTGCCAGCAGCTTGGCATGGGCTAGCACAGATACGCAGTATTTT.

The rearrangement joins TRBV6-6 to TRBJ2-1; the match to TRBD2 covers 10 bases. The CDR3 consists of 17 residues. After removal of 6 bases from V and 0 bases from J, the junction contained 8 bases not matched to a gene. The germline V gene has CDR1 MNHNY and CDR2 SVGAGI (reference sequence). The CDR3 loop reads CASSRLAGMNSYNEQFF. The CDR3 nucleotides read TGTGCCAGCAGCCGACTAGCGGGTATGAACTCCTACAATGAGCAGTTCTTC.

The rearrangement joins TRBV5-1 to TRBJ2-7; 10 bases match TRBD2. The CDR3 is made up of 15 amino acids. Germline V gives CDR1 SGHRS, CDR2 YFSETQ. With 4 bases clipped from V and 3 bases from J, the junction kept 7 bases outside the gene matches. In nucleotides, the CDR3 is TGCGCCAGCAGCCCCAGTCGACTAGCGGGCTACGAGCAGTACTTC. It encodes CASSPSRLAGYEQYF.

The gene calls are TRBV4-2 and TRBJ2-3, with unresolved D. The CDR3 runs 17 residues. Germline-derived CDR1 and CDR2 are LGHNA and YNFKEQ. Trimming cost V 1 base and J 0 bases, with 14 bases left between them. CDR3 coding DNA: TGTGCCAGCAGCCAAGTGCTTGCGGAACTTAGCACAGATACGCAGTATTTT. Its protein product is CASSQVLAELSTDTQYF.

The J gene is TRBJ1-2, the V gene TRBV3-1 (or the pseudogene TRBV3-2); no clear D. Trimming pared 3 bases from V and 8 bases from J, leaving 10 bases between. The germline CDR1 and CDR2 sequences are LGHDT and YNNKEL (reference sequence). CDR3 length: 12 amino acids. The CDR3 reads CASSQGGPGYTF. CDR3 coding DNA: TGTGCCAGCAGCCAGGGAGGCCCAGGCTACACCTTC.

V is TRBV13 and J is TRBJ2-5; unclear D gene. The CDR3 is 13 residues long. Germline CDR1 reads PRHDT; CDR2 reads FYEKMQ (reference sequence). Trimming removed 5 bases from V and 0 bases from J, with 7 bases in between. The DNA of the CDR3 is TGTGCCAGCAGCCTCTCTAACCAAGAGACCCAGTACTTC. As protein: CASSLSNQETQYF.

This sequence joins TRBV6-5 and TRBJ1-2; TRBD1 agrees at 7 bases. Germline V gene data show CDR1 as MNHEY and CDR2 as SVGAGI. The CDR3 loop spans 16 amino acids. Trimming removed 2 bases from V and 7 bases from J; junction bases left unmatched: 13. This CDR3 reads CASSYDPKEGAGGYTF. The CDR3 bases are TGTGCCAGCAGTTACGACCCGAAGGAGGGGGCGGGTGGCTACACCTTC.

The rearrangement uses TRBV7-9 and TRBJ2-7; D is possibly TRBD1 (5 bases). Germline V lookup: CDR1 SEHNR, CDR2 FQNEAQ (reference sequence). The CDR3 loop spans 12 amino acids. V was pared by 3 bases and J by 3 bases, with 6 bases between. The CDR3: CASSFDSYEQYF. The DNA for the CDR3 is TGTGCCAGCAGCTTCGACAGCTACGAGCAGTACTTC. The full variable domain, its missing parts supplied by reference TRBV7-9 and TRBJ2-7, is DTGVSQNPRHKITKRGQNVTFRCDPISEHNRLYWYRQTLGQGPEFLTYFQNEAQLEKSRLLSDRFSAERPKGSFSTLEIQRTEQGDSAMYLCASSFDSYEQYFGPGTRLTVT.

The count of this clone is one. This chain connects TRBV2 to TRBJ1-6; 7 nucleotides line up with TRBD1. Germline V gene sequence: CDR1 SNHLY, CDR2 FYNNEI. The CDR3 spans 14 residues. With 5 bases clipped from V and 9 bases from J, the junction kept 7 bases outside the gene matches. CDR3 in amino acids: CASSRDRQASPLHF. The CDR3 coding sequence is TGTGCCAGCAGTAGGGACAGACAAGCTTCACCCCTCCACTTT.

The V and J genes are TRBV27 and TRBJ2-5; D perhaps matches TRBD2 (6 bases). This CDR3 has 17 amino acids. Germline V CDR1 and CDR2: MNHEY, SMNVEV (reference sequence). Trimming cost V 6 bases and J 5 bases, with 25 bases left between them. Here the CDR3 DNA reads TGTGCCAGCAGCGCAACCCCTGGGGCTAGGGGAGGTGAGACCCAGTACTTC. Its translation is CASSATPGARGGETQYF.

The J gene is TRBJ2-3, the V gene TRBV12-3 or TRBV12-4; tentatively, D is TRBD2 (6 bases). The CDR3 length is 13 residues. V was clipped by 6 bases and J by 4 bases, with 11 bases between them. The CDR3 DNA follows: TGTGCCAGCAGCATAACTAGCTCAGATACGCAGTATTTT. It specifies CASSITSSDTQYF.

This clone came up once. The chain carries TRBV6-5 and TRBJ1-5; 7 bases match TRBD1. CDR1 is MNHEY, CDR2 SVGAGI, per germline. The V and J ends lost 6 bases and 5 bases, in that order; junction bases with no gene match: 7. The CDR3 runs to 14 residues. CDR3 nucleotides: TGTGCCAGCAGGCCGACAGGGTTGGATCAGCCCCAGCATTTT. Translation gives CASRPTGLDQPQHF.

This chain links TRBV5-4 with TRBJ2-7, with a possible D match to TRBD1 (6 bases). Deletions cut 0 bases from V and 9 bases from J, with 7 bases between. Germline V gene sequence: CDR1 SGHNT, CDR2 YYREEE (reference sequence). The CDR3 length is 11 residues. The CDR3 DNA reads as TGTGCCAGCAGCTTGGAGGACAGGCAGTACTTC. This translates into CASSLEDRQYF.

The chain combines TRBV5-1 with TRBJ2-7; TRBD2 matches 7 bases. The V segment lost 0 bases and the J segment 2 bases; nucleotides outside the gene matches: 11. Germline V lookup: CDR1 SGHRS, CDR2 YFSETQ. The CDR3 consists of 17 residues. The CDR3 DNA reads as TGCGCCAGCAGCTTGGAATACGGGAGGCCCCTCCCCTACGAGCAGTACTTC. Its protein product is CASSLEYGRPLPYEQYF.

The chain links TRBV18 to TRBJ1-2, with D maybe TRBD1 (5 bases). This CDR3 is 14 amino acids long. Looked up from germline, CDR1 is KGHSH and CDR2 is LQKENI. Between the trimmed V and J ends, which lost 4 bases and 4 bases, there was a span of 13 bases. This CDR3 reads CASSLSDTLYGYTF. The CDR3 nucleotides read TGTGCCAGCTCACTTTCGGACACACTCTATGGCTACACCTTC.

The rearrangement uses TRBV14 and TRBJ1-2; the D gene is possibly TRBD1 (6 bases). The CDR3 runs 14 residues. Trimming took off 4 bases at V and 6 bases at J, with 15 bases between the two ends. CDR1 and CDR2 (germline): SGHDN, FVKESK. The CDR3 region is CASSPLGGYDGYTF. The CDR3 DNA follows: TGTGCCAGCAGCCCCCTAGGGGGATACGATGGCTACACCTTC.

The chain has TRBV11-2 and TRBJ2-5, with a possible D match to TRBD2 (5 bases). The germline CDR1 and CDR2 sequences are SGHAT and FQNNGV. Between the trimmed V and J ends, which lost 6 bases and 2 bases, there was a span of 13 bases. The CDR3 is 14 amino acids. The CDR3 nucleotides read TGTGCCAGCAGTTCGAACACGGGGCAAGAGACCCAGTACTTC. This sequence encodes CASSSNTGQETQYF.

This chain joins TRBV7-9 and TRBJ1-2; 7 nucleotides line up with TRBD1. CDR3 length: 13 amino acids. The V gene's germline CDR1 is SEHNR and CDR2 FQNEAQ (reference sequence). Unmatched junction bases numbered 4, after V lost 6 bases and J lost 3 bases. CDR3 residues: CASRGGADYGYTF. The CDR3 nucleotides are TGTGCCAGCAGAGGGGGCGCGGACTATGGCTACACCTTC.

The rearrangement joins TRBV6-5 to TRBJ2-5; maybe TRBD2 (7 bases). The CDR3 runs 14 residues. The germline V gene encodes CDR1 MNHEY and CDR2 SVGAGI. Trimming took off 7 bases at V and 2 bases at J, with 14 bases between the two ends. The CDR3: CASIGGANQETQYF. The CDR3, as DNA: TGTGCCAGCATAGGGGGGGCAAATCAAGAGACCCAGTACTTC.